This T cell receptor beta chain was obtained from a study of blood T cell repertoires in COVID-19 (dated by TCRdb to 2019 to 2021). Study-level background: Collaborator samples came from the United States, Italy and Spain and covered acute and convalescent phases of COVID-19. The sample metadata nearly always contained a de-identified subject ID, COVID-19 status, age in years and sex. Deeply sampled blood TCRbeta repertoires from subjects exposed to, actively infected with, or recovered from COVID-19 were included in the dataset. Samples came from the ongoing ImmuneRACE study (first 160 participants) plus 1,254 subjects from 6 global collaborators. Where HLA class I and class II types were available, the types were taken from metadata supplied by the sample provider, not from assay-based typing. The repertoires were released in a freely available public database intended as a resource for research on the immune response to SARS-CoV-2. The material from the prospective study consisted of cDNA or gDNA derived from T cells, B-cell-depleted T cells, or PBMCs.

Study-wide conclusions, independent of this receptor: Clinical and demographic metadata were provided uncurated, with the amount varying by source and participant.

Collaborating institutions collected whole blood in K2EDTA tubes following their own protocols. Collaborator samples were shipped for TCRbeta analysis as frozen whole blood, isolated PBMCs, or DNA extracted from either sample type. In regard to this clone: Its antigen remains undetermined. Base qualities are missing; no much larger clone stands one base away.

TCRbeta CDR3 regions were amplified from genomic DNA by means of the immunoSEQ Assay, a bias-controlled multiplex PCR. As for the authors' bioinformatics: The number of nucleated cells in each sample was estimated from the amplification of reference gene primers within the assay. To quantify the absolute abundance of each unique TCRbeta CDR3 rearrangement, sequence reads were collapsed and filtered. For each sample, productive Simpson clonality was calculated as the square root of Simpson's diversity index over productive rearrangements. TCRdb took over this immuneACCESS table, retaining in-frame rearrangements with V and J assigned. Such tables are incomplete; in checked studies, under half of the missing clones stem from an unresolved V gene, and the remainder is unexplained. That table furnishes V, J and clone size, whereas the DNA furnished D and trimming. This sample comprises around 57,000 clones, 85% to 90% of them detected only once. Together, the top ten hold about 9% of the sample.

The CDR3 numbers 17 residues from cysteine through phenylalanine. The DNA shown is the 51-base CDR3, in frame from base 1. Trimmed from V: 0 bases; trimmed from J: 2 bases; junction bases lacking a gene match: 6. The germline V gene encodes CDR1 SGHNT and CDR2 YYREEE (reference sequence). The V and J segments used are TRBV5-4 and TRBJ1-4, with 8 middle bases fitting TRBD1. Sample: peripheral blood. The sequence derives from a human donor with active COVID-19. The donor label of this sample is uncertain. The CDR3 is CASSLGGRGLTNEKLFF. The DNA sequence reads TGTGCCAGCAGCTTGGGTGGCAGGGGGCTGACTAATGAAAAACTGTTTTTT.